This TCR beta chain was retrieved from a study of identical twins. This clonotype was counted at least ten times. TCRdb reanalysed the 5' RACE reads using MiXCR and keeps one entry per CDR3 protein. The sample has about 660,000 distinct CDR3 sequences, approximately 9% seen once; the top ten hold more than 0.75%. This sample was shared with a second study, whose subject was yellow fever vaccine responses in identical twins.

Material: PBMCs. This clonotype was obtained from a woman between 18 and 29 years old in good health.

The CDR3 reads CASSLAGTSVHEQFF. As DNA, the CDR3 is TGCGCCAGCAGCCTTGCCGGGACTAGCGTACATGAGCAGTTCTTC. V usage is TRBV5-1 and J usage is TRBJ2-1; 10 bases are shared with TRBD2. The germline V gene has CDR1 SGHRS and CDR2 YFSETQ. CDR3 size: 15 residues. Trimming took 4 bases from V and 8 from J; bases not matched to a gene: 9.